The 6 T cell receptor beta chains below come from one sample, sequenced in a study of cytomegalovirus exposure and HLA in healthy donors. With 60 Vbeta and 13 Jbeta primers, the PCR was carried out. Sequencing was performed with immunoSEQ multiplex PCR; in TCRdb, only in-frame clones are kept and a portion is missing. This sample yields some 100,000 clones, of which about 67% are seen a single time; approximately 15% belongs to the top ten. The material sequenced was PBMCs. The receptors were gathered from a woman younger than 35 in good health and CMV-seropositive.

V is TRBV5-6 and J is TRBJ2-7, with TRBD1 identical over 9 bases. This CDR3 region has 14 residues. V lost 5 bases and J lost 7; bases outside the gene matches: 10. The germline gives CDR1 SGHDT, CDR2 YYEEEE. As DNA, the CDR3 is TGTGCCAGCAGTTGGGACAGGGTTTTGGGGGAGCAGTACTTC. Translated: CASSWDRVLGEQYF.

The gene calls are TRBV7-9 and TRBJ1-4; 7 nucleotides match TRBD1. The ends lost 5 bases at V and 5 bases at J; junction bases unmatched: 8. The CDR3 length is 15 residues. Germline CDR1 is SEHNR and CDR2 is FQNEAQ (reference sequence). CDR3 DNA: TGTGCCAGCAGCCGAGACCAGACAGGGAATGAAAAACTGTTTTTT. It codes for CASSRDQTGNEKLFF.

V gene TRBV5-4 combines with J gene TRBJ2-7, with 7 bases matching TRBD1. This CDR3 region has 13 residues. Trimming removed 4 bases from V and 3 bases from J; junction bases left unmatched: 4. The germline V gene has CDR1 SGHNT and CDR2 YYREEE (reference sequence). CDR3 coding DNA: TGTGCCAGCAGCATAGGACAGGTCTACGAGCAGTACTTC. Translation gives CASSIGQVYEQYF.

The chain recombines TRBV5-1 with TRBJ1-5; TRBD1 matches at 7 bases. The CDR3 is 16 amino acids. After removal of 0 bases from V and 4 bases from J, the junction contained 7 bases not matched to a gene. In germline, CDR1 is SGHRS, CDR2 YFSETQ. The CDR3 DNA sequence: TGCGCCAGCAGCTTGGTTCCGGGACAGTCTAATCAGCCCCAGCATTTT. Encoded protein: CASSLVPGQSNQPQHF.

The CDR3, as DNA: TGTGCCAGCAGCGTAAAAGCCACGGATTCACCCCTCCACTTT. Its translation: CASSVKATDSPLHF. This chain links TRBV9 with TRBJ1-6; no firm D call. CDR1 and CDR2 from the germline V gene are SGDLS and YYNGEE. The V end was cut by 1 base, the J end by 8 bases, with 10 bases between. This CDR3 is 14 amino acids long. Looking up the rest from reference TRBV9 and TRBJ1-6 gives the full variable domain: DSGVTQTPKHLITATGQRVTLRCSPRSGDLSVYWYQQSLDQGLQFLIQYYNGEERAKGNILERFSAQQFPDLHSELNLSSLELGDSALYFCASSVKATDSPLHFGNGTRLTVT.

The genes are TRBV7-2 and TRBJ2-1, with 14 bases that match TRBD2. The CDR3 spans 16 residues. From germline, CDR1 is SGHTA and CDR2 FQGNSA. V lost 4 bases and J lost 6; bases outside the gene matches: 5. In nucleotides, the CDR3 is TGTGCCAGCAGCTATCGCGGGACTAGCGGGAGCAATGAGCAGTTCTTC. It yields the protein CASSYRGTSGSNEQFF.